This T cell receptor beta chain stems from a study of cytomegalovirus exposure and HLA in healthy donors. Study-level points and caveats: Sequencing likely generated an artifact that appeared as a cluster of highly shared sequence variants.

Trimming stripped 3 bases from V and 6 bases from J, with 29 bases between. The CDR3 is made up of 20 amino acids. CDR1 is LGHNA, CDR2 YNFKEQ, per germline. A multiplex PCR was run with 60 Vbeta primers and 13 Jbeta primers. Sequencing used immunoSEQ multiplex PCR; TCRdb keeps in-frame clones, though not all of them. This sample has roughly 55,000 clones, with 81% found just once. Comment on this clone: Antigen specificity is unknown.

The chain links TRBV4-2 to TRBJ1-4, with D maybe TRBD1 (5 bases). The sequenced sample was PBMCs. The sequence came from a boy under 18 in good health and CMV-seropositive. In DNA, the CDR3 is TGTGCCAGCAGCCATATAAACTTCCGGTTTTTAGGCAGGGAGGATGAAAAACTGTTTTTT. It yields the protein CASSHINFRFLGREDEKLFF.